The next 8 T cell receptor beta chains were all read from a single sample in a study of CD8 T cells in Susac syndrome (dated by TCRdb to between 2018 and 2020). Libraries were made using the immunoSEQ multiplex PCR assay. RNA was extracted using the RNeasy kit, and about 0.5 to 1 ug of the RNA was reverse transcribed with random hexamers. TCRdb itself trimmed the public reads at Q25 with fastp, ran MiXCR and retained productive beta chains. Records with the same CDR3 protein are collapsed into one entry carrying the most frequent genes and DNA. A total of about 300,000 distinct CDR3 sequences appear in this sample, about 92% of them only once. The ten largest make up about 0.07% of the sample. Specimen: CD4+ T cells from PBMCs. These receptors all stem from a human donor with multiple sclerosis.

This rearrangement joins TRBV30 to TRBJ1-5, with 7 bases that match TRBD1. Germline V gene data show CDR1 as GTSNPN and CDR2 as SVGIG (reference sequence). The CDR3 is 12 amino acids. The junction had 2 bases not matched to a gene; V was cut back by 5 bases and J by 4 bases. CDR3 bases: TGTGCCTGGGGGACAGCAAATCAGCCCCAGCATTTT. Translated: CAWGTANQPQHF. Drawing the rest from reference TRBV30 and TRBJ1-5, the complete variable domain is SQTIHQWPATLVQPVGSPLSLECTVEGTSNPNLYWYRQAAGRGLQLLFYSVGIGQISSEVPQNLSASRPQDRQFILSSKKLLLSDSGFYLCAWGTANQPQHFGDGTRLSIL.

The chain combines TRBV6-2 or TRBV6-3 with TRBJ2-1, with D possibly TRBD2 on 5 matching bases. CDR1 MNHEY and CDR2 SVGEGT come from the germline V gene. The germline V and J ends were trimmed by 6 bases and 9 bases, with 21 bases remaining between them. The CDR3 spans 15 residues. The CDR3 bases are TGTGCCAGCAGGGGAGCCGGATCCCTATCCCTTGAGCAGTTCTTC. This sequence encodes CASRGAGSLSLEQFF.

This chain joins TRBV7-3 and TRBJ2-5; possibly TRBD1 or TRBD2 for D (5 bases each). CDR1 and CDR2 from the germline V gene are SGHTA and FQGTGA. The CDR3 has 15 amino acids. The V end was cut by 2 bases, the J end by 5 bases, with 15 bases between. The CDR3 DNA is TGTGCCAGCAGCTTATCTGGGGGAGAGGGGGAGACCCAGTACTTC. Translation gives CASSLSGGEGETQYF.

The chain employs TRBV2 and TRBJ2-1; a possible D gene is TRBD2 (6 bases). The length of the CDR3 is 15 residues. V was cut by 6 bases and J by 0 bases, with 12 bases left in between. CDR1 is SNHLY and CDR2 is FYNNEI in the germline V gene. Here the CDR3 DNA reads TGTGCCAGCAGGGGGGGACGCAGCTCCTACAATGAGCAGTTCTTC. It specifies CASRGGRSSYNEQFF.

V usage is TRBV7-8 and J usage is TRBJ1-1; D may be TRBD1 (5 bases). The CDR3 totals 15 residues. Trimming left V 0 bases short and J 5 bases short, with 13 bases between. Looked up from germline, CDR1 is SGHVS and CDR2 is FQNEAQ. CDR3 amino acids: CASSLASGAGTEAFF. CDR3 coding DNA: TGTGCCAGCAGCTTAGCCTCCGGGGCCGGGACTGAAGCTTTCTTT.

This chain joins TRBV7-2 and TRBJ1-2; perhaps TRBD1 as D (5 bases). Germline-derived CDR1 and CDR2 are SGHTA and FQGNSA. Trimming removed 2 bases at V and 4 bases at J, with 17 bases between. The CDR3 totals 16 residues. The CDR3 loop reads CASSLRRGPSPYGYTF. The CDR3 DNA is TGTGCCAGCAGCTTAAGACGGGGCCCCTCCCCCTATGGCTACACCTTC.

V is TRBV29-1 and J is TRBJ2-1; D remains ambiguous. The CDR3 spans 12 residues. Trimming took 1 base from V and 5 from J, leaving 6 bases between them. Germline-derived CDR1 and CDR2 are SQVTM and ANQGSEA. Written as DNA, the CDR3 is TGCAGCGTTGAAGTGTGGCACAATGAGCAGTTCTTC. This translates into CSVEVWHNEQFF.

The rearrangement uses TRBV28 and TRBJ1-3; D is ambiguous. With 5 bases removed from V and 6 bases from J, the gap between germline ends came to 8 bases. The V gene's germline CDR1 is MDHEN and CDR2 SYDVKM. The CDR3 has 12 amino acids. The CDR3 bases are TGTGCCAGCAGTCGCGGGGTAAACACCATATATTTT. Translated: CASSRGVNTIYF.